A single sample is the source of the 4 T cell receptor beta chains below, sequenced in a study of beta chain features in type 1 diabetes. Expressed TCRB transcripts were sequenced because the isolated RNA had all been reverse transcribed beforehand. TCRdb's table, derived via immunoSEQ multiplex PCR, lists solely in-frame clones and lacks some. In the table there are roughly 450,000 clones, approximately 15% of which are singletons. The sample taken for sequencing was naive CD4+ T cells from blood. The origin of the receptors is a man younger than 45 in good health.

The CDR3 sequence: CASSRGRVYNEKLFF. The CDR3 nucleotides are TGTGCCAGCAGCCGGGGACGGGTCTATAATGAAAAACTGTTTTTT. The rearrangement links TRBV7-9 to TRBJ1-4; perhaps TRBD1 as D (5 bases). Trimming took 5 bases from V and 4 from J, leaving 14 bases between them. The CDR3 is made up of 15 amino acids. Germline CDR1 reads SEHNR; CDR2 reads FQNEAQ (reference sequence).

The V call is TRBV5-1, the J call TRBJ2-2, with D hard to call. The CDR3 is made up of 15 amino acids. V dropped 2 bases and J dropped 0 bases, with 8 bases sitting between them. The germline V gene encodes CDR1 SGHRS and CDR2 YFSETQ. The CDR3, as DNA: TGCGCCAGCAGCTTTGGCGCCCCGAACACCGGGGAGCTGTTTTTT. The encoded protein is CASSFGAPNTGELFF.

This clone has more than one count but fewer than ten. Other DNA sequences in the sample encode the same CDR3. The chain carries TRBV11-2 and TRBJ2-3; no reliable D call. CDR3 length: 13 amino acids. Germline V lookup: CDR1 SGHAT, CDR2 FQNNGV. The V end was cut by 3 bases, the J end by 2 bases, with 6 bases between. CDR3 bases: TGTGCCAGCAGCTTGGGGTACACAGATACGCAGTATTTT. It is translated as CASSLGYTDTQYF.

The table lists this clone with a few counts. The chain carries TRBV27 and TRBJ2-2; D is ambiguous. V lost 6 bases to trimming and J lost 7 bases, with 12 bases between them. This CDR3 contains 13 residues. Germline V gene sequence: CDR1 MNHEY, CDR2 SMNVEV (reference sequence). CDR3 sequence: CASSLAANGELFF. The DNA for the CDR3 is TGTGCCAGCAGCTTAGCCGCTAACGGGGAGCTGTTTTTT.